Shown below are 30 T cell receptor beta chains from a single sample sequenced in a study of blood T cell repertoires in COVID-19. Method: immunoSEQ multiplex PCR; TCRdb's copy keeps in-frame clones and lacks some. The sample lists almost 350,000 clones, roughly 90% occurring once. The specimen was PBMCs or T cells enriched from blood (not recorded which). Source of these receptors: a woman in her thirties who had been exposed to COVID-19.

This rearrangement joins TRBV4-1 to TRBJ2-7, with 11 bases fitting TRBD2. This CDR3 has 17 residues. V trimming: 0 bases; J trimming: 3 bases; junction bases outside the gene matches: 7. The germline CDR1 and CDR2 sequences are MGHRA and YSYEKL. CDR3 sequence reads: CASSQEGTSGGYYEQYF. CDR3 in DNA: TGCGCCAGCAGCCAAGAGGGTACTAGCGGGGGCTACTACGAGCAGTACTTC.

J is TRBJ1-1 and V is TRBV11-3, with D possibly being TRBD1 (6 bases). The CDR3 totals 14 residues. V lost 8 bases, J lost 1 base, and 14 bases lay in between. The germline gives CDR1 SGHNT, CDR2 YENEEA. CDR3 residues: CASCVGRGNTEAFF. DNA for the CDR3: TGTGCCAGCTGCGTGGGCAGGGGGAACACTGAAGCTTTCTTT.

The chain is built from TRBV27 and TRBJ1-1, with 9 bases aligning to TRBD1. The CDR3 runs to 16 residues. CDR1 and CDR2 (germline): MNHEY, SMNVEV (reference sequence). V dropped 3 bases and J dropped 11; count of bases not matched to a gene: 16. The CDR3 DNA reads as TGTGCCAGCAGTTTTTCTTCTCCGGGACAGGGCTTAGTCGCTTTCTTT. As protein: CASSFSSPGQGLVAFF.

The J gene is TRBJ1-2, the V gene TRBV7-9; tentative D call: TRBD1 (5 bases). Trimming stripped 5 bases from V and 7 bases from J, with 20 bases between. This CDR3 spans 15 amino acids. Germline-derived CDR1 and CDR2 are SEHNR and FQNEAQ (reference sequence). The CDR3 DNA reads as TGTGCCAGCAGCCAAGGCCCCGGGCAGGGCGCTGGCTACACCTTC. It specifies CASSQGPGQGAGYTF.

J is TRBJ2-6 and V is TRBV3-1 (or the pseudogene TRBV3-2), with no clear D. The germline V gene encodes CDR1 LGHDT and CDR2 YNNKEL (reference sequence). This CDR3 region has 12 residues. V lost 6 bases and J lost 2, with 2 bases in between. The CDR3 region is CASSTGANVLTF. CDR3 sequence (DNA): TGTGCCAGCAGTACTGGGGCCAACGTCCTGACTTTC.

The V gene is TRBV18, the J gene TRBJ2-7; 8 bases fit TRBD2. With 0 bases clipped from V and 3 bases from J, the junction kept 4 bases outside the gene matches. Per germline, CDR1 KGHSH and CDR2 LQKENI. The CDR3 runs to 15 residues. Here the CDR3 DNA reads TGTGCCAGCTCACCACCTCCGGGAGGGATCTACGAGCAGTACTTC. It encodes CASSPPPGGIYEQYF.

This chain connects TRBV2 to TRBJ1-1; 8 positions agree with TRBD1. The junction had 4 bases not matched to a gene; V was cut back by 5 bases and J by 5 bases. From germline, CDR1 is SNHLY and CDR2 FYNNEI. The CDR3 spans 13 residues. The CDR3 protein is CASSTRTGTEAFF. The CDR3, as DNA: TGTGCCAGCAGTACCCGGACAGGGACTGAAGCTTTCTTT.

V usage is TRBV3-1 (or the pseudogene TRBV3-2) and J usage is TRBJ1-5, with 7 bases identical to TRBD1. The J segment lost 1 base and the V segment lost 1 base, leaving 4 bases of the junction unmatched. Germline values: CDR1 LGHDT, CDR2 YNNKEL (reference sequence). CDR3 length equals 16 residues. CDR3 sequence reads: CASSQATGESNQPQHF. DNA for the CDR3: TGTGCCAGCAGCCAAGCAACAGGGGAGAGCAATCAGCCCCAGCATTTT.

The chain links TRBV18 to TRBJ2-5, with 14 bases matching TRBD2. The V gene end was trimmed by 0 bases and the J gene end by 1 base; junction bases not matched to a gene: 1. The CDR3 runs to 17 residues. CDR1 and CDR2 from the germline V gene are KGHSH and LQKENI. CDR3 loop: CASSPPGLAGVQETQYF. Written as DNA, the CDR3 is TGTGCCAGCTCACCACCGGGACTAGCGGGGGTCCAAGAGACCCAGTACTTC.

This clone was picked up one time. The chain uses TRBV11-2 and TRBJ2-1, with 9 bases that match TRBD2. The V gene's germline CDR1 is SGHAT and CDR2 FQNNGV. V shed 3 bases, J shed 7 bases, and the junction held 4 bases outside the gene matches. The CDR3 extends over 14 amino acids. The CDR3 DNA follows: TGTGCCAGCAGCTTGGGACTAGCTTTGAATGAGCAGTTCTTC. It is translated as CASSLGLALNEQFF.

The chain links TRBV19 to TRBJ1-2; 9 bases map to TRBD1. CDR1 and CDR2 (germline): LNHDA, SQIVND (reference sequence). V shed 1 base and J 8 bases; nucleotides not matched to a gene: 8. There are 15 residues in the CDR3. This CDR3 reads CASSIVGGQGSGYTF. Written as DNA, the CDR3 is TGTGCCAGTAGTATAGTAGGAGGACAGGGGTCCGGCTACACCTTC.

This chain joins TRBV24-1 and TRBJ2-7; D is unclear. Germline values: CDR1 KGHDR, CDR2 SFDVKD. This CDR3 is built from 13 residues. V was clipped by 7 bases and J by 6 bases, with 15 bases between them. The CDR3 DNA is TGTGCCACCAGGGAGAGTGATCGCGGCGAGCAGTACTTC. Translated, it gives CATRESDRGEQYF.

This rearrangement joins TRBV3-1 (or the pseudogene TRBV3-2) to TRBJ1-2; 7 nucleotides align to TRBD1. J gave up 6 bases and V 1 base, and 8 bases lay outside the gene matches. The CDR3 contains 15 residues. The V gene's germline CDR1 is LGHDT and CDR2 YNNKEL (reference sequence). The CDR3 region is CASSQAGTATNGYTF. Here the CDR3 DNA reads TGTGCCAGCAGCCAAGCCGGGACAGCCACCAATGGCTACACCTTC.

The J gene is TRBJ2-2, the V gene TRBV7-3; TRBD2 is a possible D gene (8 bases). Between the trimmed V and J ends, which lost 5 bases and 7 bases, there was a span of 20 bases. There are 16 residues in the CDR3. The germline V gene encodes CDR1 SGHTA and CDR2 FQGTGA. The CDR3 protein is CASSPSGGGAIGELFF. The CDR3 DNA reads as TGTGCCAGCAGCCCATCGGGAGGGGGCGCGATCGGGGAGCTGTTTTTT.

This clone was counted a single time. J is TRBJ2-1 and V is TRBV2, with D possibly matching TRBD2 (5 bases). The V gene lost 2 bases and the J gene lost 0 bases, with 8 bases spanning the gap. This CDR3 contains 15 residues. The V gene's germline CDR1 is SNHLY and CDR2 FYNNEI. The CDR3 DNA reads TGTGCCAGCAGTGAATTGGGAGCCTCCTACAATGAGCAGTTCTTC. Encoded protein: CASSELGASYNEQFF.

The chain employs TRBV7-3 and TRBJ2-1; TRBD2 matches at 13 bases. Germline V gene lookup returns CDR1 SGHTA and CDR2 FQGTGA. The CDR3 has 15 amino acids. V was pared by 5 bases and J by 8 bases, with 6 bases of the junction left unmatched. The CDR3 sequence: CASSPGLAGAYEQFF. In nucleotides, the CDR3 is TGTGCCAGCAGCCCCGGACTAGCGGGAGCTTATGAGCAGTTCTTC.

This clone was observed a single time. The chain combines TRBV9 with TRBJ1-2; possible D gene TRBD1, 5 bases. The CDR3 runs 14 residues. Between the trimmed V and J ends, which lost 1 base and 2 bases, there was a span of 9 bases. Germline-derived CDR1 and CDR2 are SGDLS and YYNGEE. CDR3 amino acids: CASSVPAGNYGYTF. CDR3 DNA: TGTGCCAGCAGCGTACCTGCAGGGAACTATGGCTACACCTTC. Drawing the rest from reference TRBV9 and TRBJ1-2, the complete variable domain is DSGVTQTPKHLITATGQRVTLRCSPRSGDLSVYWYQQSLDQGLQFLIQYYNGEERAKGNILERFSAQQFPDLHSELNLSSLELGDSALYFCASSVPAGNYGYTFGSGTRLTVV.

The J gene is TRBJ1-2, the V gene TRBV4-1, with D possibly matching TRBD1 (5 bases). CDR1 MGHRA and CDR2 YSYEKL come from the germline V gene. There are 15 residues in the CDR3. V was shortened by 2 bases and J by 2 bases, with 12 bases between the two germline ends. The CDR3 region has the DNA TGCGCCAGCAGCCAACCATGGGAGGGGAACTATGGCTACACCTTC. It translates to CASSQPWEGNYGYTF.

The chain recombines TRBV28 with TRBJ2-1, with D tentatively TRBD1 (6 bases). Germline CDR1 MDHEN, CDR2 SYDVKM. The CDR3 runs 15 residues. The V gene lost 3 bases and the J gene lost 7 bases, with 16 bases spanning the gap. The CDR3 reads CASSFGQGQRNEQFF. CDR3 coding DNA: TGTGCCAGCAGTTTTGGGCAGGGGCAGAGGAATGAGCAGTTCTTC.

In DNA form, the CDR3 reads TGTGCCAGCAAAGCTGGGGGAGGGAACACTGAAGCTTTCTTT. Translation gives CASKAGGGNTEAFF. V usage is TRBV2 and J usage is TRBJ1-1, with a possible D match to TRBD1 (5 bases). Germline-derived CDR1 and CDR2 are SNHLY and FYNNEI. The V end lost 7 bases, the J end lost 1 base, and 13 bases lay between the germline ends. The CDR3 runs to 14 residues.

The J gene is TRBJ2-3, the V gene TRBV5-1, with 7 bases matching TRBD2. This CDR3 is 15 amino acids long. The V segment lost 1 base and the J segment 2 bases; nucleotides outside the gene matches: 4. CDR1 is SGHRS and CDR2 is YFSETQ in the germline V gene. The chain's CDR3 is CASSLPAGSTDTQYF. DNA of the CDR3: TGCGCCAGCAGCTTGCCAGCGGGGTCCACAGATACGCAGTATTTT.

In this sample, this clone turned up a few times. The J gene is TRBJ1-2, the V gene TRBV7-9, with D possibly TRBD1 on 5 matching bases. V lost 1 base and J 8 bases, leaving 20 bases between the germline ends. The CDR3 has 16 residues. From germline, CDR1 is SEHNR and CDR2 FQNEAQ (reference sequence). The CDR3 sequence is CASSLGPVVGAGGYTF. In DNA form, the CDR3 reads TGTGCCAGCAGCTTAGGTCCGGTCGTAGGGGCGGGAGGCTACACCTTC.

In this sample, this clone turned up a few times. The rearrangement links TRBV9 to TRBJ1-1; tentative D call: TRBD1 (6 bases). The CDR3 sequence is 16 residues long. Germline V gives CDR1 SGDLS, CDR2 YYNGEE. Trimming left V 0 bases short and J 6 bases short, with 18 bases between. The CDR3, as DNA: TGTGCCAGCAGCGTAGAGGGCACAGGGTTCGGGGCTGAAGCTTTCTTT. This translates into CASSVEGTGFGAEAFF.

This clone was detected once. The chain combines TRBV10-3 with TRBJ1-5; D gene ambiguous. Germline V gene data show CDR1 as ENHRY and CDR2 as SYGVKD. Trimming removed 3 bases at V and 7 bases at J, with 19 bases between. CDR3 length: 16 residues. As DNA, the CDR3 is TGTGCCATCAGTGATCCCCAAGGGAGAGAGGGCCAGCCCCAGCATTTT. Translated: CAISDPQGREGQPQHF.

This chain connects TRBV6-1 to TRBJ1-5, with a possible D match to TRBD1 (6 bases). The CDR3 consists of 15 residues. The ends were cut back, 3 bases at V and 3 bases at J, with 12 bases in the middle. Germline V gene sequence: CDR1 MNHNS, CDR2 SASEGT. CDR3 nucleotides: TGTGCCAGCAGTGAGCCTCAGGGGACCAATCAGCCCCAGCATTTT. This codes for CASSEPQGTNQPQHF.

V is TRBV20-1 and J is TRBJ1-1; the D is unclear. V lost 3 bases to trimming and J lost 10 bases, with 3 bases between them. Germline V gives CDR1 DFQATT, CDR2 SNEGSKA (reference sequence). This CDR3 spans 8 amino acids. The DNA for the CDR3 is TGCAGTGCTAGGGCAGCTTTCTTT. This gives the protein CSARAAFF.

As for this clone: Other DNA sequences within the sample encode an identical CDR3. The V gene is TRBV11-2, the J gene TRBJ1-5; D ambiguous. Germline V gene lookup returns CDR1 SGHAT and CDR2 FQNNGV. The V gene lost 5 bases and the J gene lost 2 bases, with 7 bases spanning the gap. The CDR3 is 13 amino acids. This CDR3 is CASSPGGNQPQHF. CDR3 DNA: TGTGCCAGCAGCCCCGGGGGCAATCAGCCCCAGCATTTT.

The chain links TRBV30 to TRBJ2-3; D may be TRBD2 (6 bases). CDR1 and CDR2 from the germline V gene are GTSNPN and SVGIG (reference sequence). With 0 bases removed from V and 3 bases from J, the gap between germline ends came to 13 bases. CDR3 length: 15 amino acids. The CDR3: CAWSVRGLRTDTQYF. CDR3 coding DNA: TGTGCCTGGAGTGTACGAGGACTACGAACAGATACGCAGTATTTT.

Only one count was recorded for this clone. The V gene is TRBV5-5, the J gene TRBJ2-3, with a tentative D call TRBD1 (5 bases). Germline lookup yields CDR1 SGHKS and CDR2 YYEKEE (reference sequence). The V end was cut by 5 bases, the J end by 2 bases, with 12 bases between. There are 14 residues in the CDR3. The CDR3 loop reads CASSTGSATDTQYF. The CDR3 DNA reads TGTGCCAGCAGTACAGGATCGGCCACAGATACGCAGTATTTT. Full variable domain (rest looked up from reference TRBV5-5 and TRBJ2-3): DAGVTQSPTHLIKTRGQQVTLRCSPISGHKSVSWYQQVLGQGPQFIFQYYEKEERGRGNFPDRFSARQFPNYSSELNVNALLLGDSALYLCASSTGSATDTQYFGPGTRLTVL.

The J gene is TRBJ2-7, the V gene TRBV6-4; the D is unclear. Germline CDR1 and CDR2: MRHNA and SNTAGT. This CDR3 has 13 residues. Trimming left V 4 bases short and J 5 bases short, with 12 bases between. CDR3 amino acids: CASSVPLPHEQYF. CDR3 DNA sequence: TGTGCCAGCAGTGTCCCCCTCCCTCACGAGCAGTACTTC.